The clone carrying this T cell receptor (beta chain) was seen more than once but under ten times. This record belongs to a study of T-cell reconstitution after alpha-beta-depleted transplantation in children. The authors prepared the TCRbeta library with unique molecular identifiers. One entry per CDR3 protein results from TCRdb running MiXCR on the PCR reads. This table holds about a million distinct CDR3 sequences, 25% to 35% found once. Germline V CDR1 and CDR2: SGHRS, YFSETQ. The CDR3 length is 13 residues. Trimming took 1 base from V and 7 from J, leaving 11 bases between them. V gene TRBV5-1 combines with J gene TRBJ2-5; the D gene is possibly TRBD1 (5 bases). Sequencing used PBMCs, mostly from graft donor cells, obtained 360 days after TCRalphabeta/CD19-depleted stem cell transplant. This TCR was sampled from a boy in the first two years of life who had a stem cell transplant for SCID, so the T cells may come from the graft donor. The CDR3 loop reads CASSLTERGTQYF. The CDR3 DNA reads TGCGCCAGCAGCTTGACCGAAAGGGGGACCCAGTACTTC.